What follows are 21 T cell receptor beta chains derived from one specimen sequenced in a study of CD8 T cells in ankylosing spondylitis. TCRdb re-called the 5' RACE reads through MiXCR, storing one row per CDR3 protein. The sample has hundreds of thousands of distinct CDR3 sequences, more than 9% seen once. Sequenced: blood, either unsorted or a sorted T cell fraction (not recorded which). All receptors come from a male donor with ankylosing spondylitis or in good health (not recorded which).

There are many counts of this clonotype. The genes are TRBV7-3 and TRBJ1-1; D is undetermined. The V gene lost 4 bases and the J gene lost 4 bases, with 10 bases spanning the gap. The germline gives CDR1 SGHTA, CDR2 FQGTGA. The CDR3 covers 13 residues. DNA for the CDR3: TGTGCCAGCAGCTCCGGGTCCTTCACTGAAGCTTTCTTT. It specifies CASSSGSFTEAFF.

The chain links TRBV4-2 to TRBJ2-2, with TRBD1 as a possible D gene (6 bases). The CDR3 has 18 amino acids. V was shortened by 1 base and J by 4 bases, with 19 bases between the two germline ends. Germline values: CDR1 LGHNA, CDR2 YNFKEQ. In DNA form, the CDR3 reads TGTGCCAGCAGCCAAGCTGGGAGAGGGGGACGGGGCACCGGGGAGCTGTTTTTT. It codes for CASSQAGRGGRGTGELFF.

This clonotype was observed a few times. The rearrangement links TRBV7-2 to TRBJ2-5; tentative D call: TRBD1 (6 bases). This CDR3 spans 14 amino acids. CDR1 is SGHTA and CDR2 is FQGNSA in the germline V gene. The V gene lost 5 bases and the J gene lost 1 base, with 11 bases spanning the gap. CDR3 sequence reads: CASSDGTPQETQYF. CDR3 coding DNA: TGTGCCAGCAGCGACGGGACACCCCAAGAGACCCAGTACTTC. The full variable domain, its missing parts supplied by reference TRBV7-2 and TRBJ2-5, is GAGVSQSPSNKVTEKGKDVELRCDPISGHTALYWYRQSLGQGLEFLIYFQGNSAPDKSGLPSDRFSAERTGGSVSTLTIQRTQQEDSAVYLCASSDGTPQETQYFGPGTRLLVL.

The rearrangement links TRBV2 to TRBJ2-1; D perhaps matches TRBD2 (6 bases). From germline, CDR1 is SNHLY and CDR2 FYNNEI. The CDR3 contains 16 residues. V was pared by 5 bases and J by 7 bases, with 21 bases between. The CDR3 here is CASSFDPGTAGNEQFF. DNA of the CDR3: TGTGCCAGCAGTTTTGACCCCGGGACGGCGGGAAATGAGCAGTTCTTC.

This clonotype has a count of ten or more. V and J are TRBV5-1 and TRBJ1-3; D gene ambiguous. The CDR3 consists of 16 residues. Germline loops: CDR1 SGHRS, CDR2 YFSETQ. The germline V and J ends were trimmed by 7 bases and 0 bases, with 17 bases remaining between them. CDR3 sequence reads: CASPEMGLSSGNTIYF. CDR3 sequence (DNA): TGCGCCAGCCCTGAGATGGGCCTTTCCTCTGGAAACACCATATATTTT. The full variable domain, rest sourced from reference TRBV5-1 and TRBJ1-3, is KAGVTQTPRYLIKTRGQQVTLSCSPISGHRSVSWYQQTPGQGLQFLFEYFSETQRNKGNFPGRFSGRQFSNSRSEMNVSTLELGDSALYLCASPEMGLSSGNTIYFGEGSWLTVV.

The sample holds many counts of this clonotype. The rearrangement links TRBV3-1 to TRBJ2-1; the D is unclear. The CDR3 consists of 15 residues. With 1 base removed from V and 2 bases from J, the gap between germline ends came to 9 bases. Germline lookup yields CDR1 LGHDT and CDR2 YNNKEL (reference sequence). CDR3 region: CASSQVRAAYNEQFF. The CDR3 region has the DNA TGTGCCAGCAGCCAAGTCAGAGCAGCCTACAATGAGCAGTTCTTC.

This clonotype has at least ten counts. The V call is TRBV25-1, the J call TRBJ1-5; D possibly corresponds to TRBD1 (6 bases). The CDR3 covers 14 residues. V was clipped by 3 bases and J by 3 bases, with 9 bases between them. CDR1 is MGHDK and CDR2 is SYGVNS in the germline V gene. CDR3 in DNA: TGTGCCAGCAGTGATTGGGGGGCCAATCAGCCCCAGCATTTT. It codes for CASSDWGANQPQHF.

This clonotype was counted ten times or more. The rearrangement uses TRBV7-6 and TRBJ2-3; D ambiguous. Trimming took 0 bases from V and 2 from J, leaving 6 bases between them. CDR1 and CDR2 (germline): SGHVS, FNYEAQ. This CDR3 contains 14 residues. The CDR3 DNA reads TGTGCCAGCAGCTTAGCGGGGAACACAGATACGCAGTATTTT. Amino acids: CASSLAGNTDTQYF.

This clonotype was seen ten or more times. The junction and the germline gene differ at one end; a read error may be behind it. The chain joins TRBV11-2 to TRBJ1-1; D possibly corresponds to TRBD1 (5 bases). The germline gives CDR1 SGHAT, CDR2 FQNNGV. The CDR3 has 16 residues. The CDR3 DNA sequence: TGTGCCAGCAGTTTAGGGGCCGGCCTTATGAACACTGAAGCTTTCTTT. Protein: CASSLGAGLMNTEAFF.

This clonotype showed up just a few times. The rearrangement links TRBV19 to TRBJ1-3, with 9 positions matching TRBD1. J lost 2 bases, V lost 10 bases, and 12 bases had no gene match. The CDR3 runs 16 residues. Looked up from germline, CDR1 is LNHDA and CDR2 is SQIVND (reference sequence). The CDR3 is CAIGSGDRAPGNTIYF. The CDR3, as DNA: TGTGCCATCGGGTCAGGGGACAGGGCACCTGGAAACACCATATATTTT.

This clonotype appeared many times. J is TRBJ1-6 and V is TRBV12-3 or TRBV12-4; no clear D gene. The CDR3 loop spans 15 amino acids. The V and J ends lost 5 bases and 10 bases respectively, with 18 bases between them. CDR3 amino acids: CASSPDGLLGSPLHF. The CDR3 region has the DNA TGTGCCAGCAGTCCCGACGGACTCCTCGGCTCACCCCTCCACTTT.

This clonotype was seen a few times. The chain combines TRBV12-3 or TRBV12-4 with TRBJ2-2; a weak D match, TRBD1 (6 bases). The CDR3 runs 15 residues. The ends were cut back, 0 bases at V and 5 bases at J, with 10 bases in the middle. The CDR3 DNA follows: TGTGCCAGCAGTTTAGCACAGGGCGAGACCGGGGAGCTGTTTTTT. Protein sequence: CASSLAQGETGELFF.

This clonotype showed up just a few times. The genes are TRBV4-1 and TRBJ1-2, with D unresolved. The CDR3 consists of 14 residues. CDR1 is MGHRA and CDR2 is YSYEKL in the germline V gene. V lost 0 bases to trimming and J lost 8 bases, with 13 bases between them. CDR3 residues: CASSQDPSRPGYTF. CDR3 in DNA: TGCGCCAGCAGCCAAGATCCCTCTCGGCCCGGCTACACCTTC.

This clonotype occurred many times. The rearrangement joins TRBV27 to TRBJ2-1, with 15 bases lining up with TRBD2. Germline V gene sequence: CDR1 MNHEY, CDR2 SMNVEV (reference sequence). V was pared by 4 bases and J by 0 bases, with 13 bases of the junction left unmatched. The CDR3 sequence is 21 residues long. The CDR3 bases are TGTGCCAGCAGTTCCGTGGGACTAGCGGGGGGTCGCGTGAGCTCCTACAATGAGCAGTTCTTC. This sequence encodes CASSSVGLAGGRVSSYNEQFF.

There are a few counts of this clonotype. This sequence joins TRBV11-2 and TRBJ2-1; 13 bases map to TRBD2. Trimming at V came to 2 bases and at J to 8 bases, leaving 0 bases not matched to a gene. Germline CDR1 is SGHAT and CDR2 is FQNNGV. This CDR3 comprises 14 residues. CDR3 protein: CASSLTSGGDEQFF. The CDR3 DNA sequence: TGTGCCAGCAGCTTAACTAGCGGGGGGGATGAGCAGTTCTTC.

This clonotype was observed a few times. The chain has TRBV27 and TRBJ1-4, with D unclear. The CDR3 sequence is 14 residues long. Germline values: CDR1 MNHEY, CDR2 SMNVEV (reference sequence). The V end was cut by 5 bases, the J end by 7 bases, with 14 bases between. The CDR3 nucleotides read TGTGCCAGCAGTGACCGATACGATAGTGAAAAACTGTTTTTT. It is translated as CASSDRYDSEKLFF.

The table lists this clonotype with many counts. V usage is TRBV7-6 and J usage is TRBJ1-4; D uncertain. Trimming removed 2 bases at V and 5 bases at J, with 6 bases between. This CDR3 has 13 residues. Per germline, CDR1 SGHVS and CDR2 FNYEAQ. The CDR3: CASSLQANEKLFF. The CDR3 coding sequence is TGTGCCAGCAGCTTACAGGCAAATGAAAAACTGTTTTTT. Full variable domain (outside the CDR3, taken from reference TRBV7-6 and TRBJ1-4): GAGVSQSPRYKVTKRGQDVALRCDPISGHVSLYWYRQALGQGPEFLTYFNYEAQQDKSGLPNDRFSAERPEGSISTLTIQRTEQRDSAMYRCASSLQANEKLFFGSGTQLSVL.

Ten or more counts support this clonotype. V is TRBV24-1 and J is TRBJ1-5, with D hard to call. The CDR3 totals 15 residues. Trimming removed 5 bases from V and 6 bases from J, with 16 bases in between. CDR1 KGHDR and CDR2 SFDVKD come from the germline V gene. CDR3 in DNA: TGTGCCACCAGTGGGAAGCAAGCTCGGGGTCAGCCCCAGCATTTT. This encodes CATSGKQARGQPQHF.

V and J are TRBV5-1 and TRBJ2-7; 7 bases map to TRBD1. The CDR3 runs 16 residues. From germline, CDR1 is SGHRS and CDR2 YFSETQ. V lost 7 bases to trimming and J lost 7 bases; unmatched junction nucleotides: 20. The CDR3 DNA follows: TGCGCCAGCGGTTCCCAGAGTCGACAGGGCCCGGGGGAGCAGTACTTC. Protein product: CASGSQSRQGPGEQYF.

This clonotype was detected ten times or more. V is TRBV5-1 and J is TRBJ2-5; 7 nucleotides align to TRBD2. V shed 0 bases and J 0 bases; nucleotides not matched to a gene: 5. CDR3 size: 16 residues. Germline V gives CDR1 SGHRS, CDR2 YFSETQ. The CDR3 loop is CASSLARLAYQETQYF. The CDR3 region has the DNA TGCGCCAGCAGCTTGGCCAGACTAGCTTACCAAGAGACCCAGTACTTC.

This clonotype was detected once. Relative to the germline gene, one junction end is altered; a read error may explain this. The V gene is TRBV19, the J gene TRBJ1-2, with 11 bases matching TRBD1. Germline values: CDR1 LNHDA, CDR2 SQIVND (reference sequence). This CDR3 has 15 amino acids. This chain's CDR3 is CASTNWDRGNNGYPF. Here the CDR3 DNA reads TGTGCCAGTACCAACTGGGACAGGGGGAATAATGGCTACCCCTTC.